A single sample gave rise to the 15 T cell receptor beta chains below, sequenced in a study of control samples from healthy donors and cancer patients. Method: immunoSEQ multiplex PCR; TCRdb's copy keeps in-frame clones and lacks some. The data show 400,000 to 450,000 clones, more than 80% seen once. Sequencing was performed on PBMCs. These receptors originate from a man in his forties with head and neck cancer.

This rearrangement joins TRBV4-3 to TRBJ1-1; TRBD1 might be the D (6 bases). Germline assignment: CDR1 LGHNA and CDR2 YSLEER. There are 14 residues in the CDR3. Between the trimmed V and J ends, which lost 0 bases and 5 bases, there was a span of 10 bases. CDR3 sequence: CASSQDRGRTEAFF. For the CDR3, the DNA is TGCGCCAGCAGCCAAGACAGGGGTCGAACTGAAGCTTTCTTT.

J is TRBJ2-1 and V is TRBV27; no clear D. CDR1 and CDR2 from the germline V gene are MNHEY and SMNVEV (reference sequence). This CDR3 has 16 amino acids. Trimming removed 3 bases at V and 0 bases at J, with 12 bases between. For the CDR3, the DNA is TGTGCCAGCAGTTTTGCACAACAACGCTCCTACAATGAGCAGTTCTTC. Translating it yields CASSFAQQRSYNEQFF.

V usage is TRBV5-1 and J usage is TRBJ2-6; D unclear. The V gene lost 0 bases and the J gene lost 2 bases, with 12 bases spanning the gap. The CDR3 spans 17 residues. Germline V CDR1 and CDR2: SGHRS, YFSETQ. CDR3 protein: CASSLDLGFPGANVLTF. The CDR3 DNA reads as TGCGCCAGCAGCTTGGACTTAGGGTTCCCTGGGGCCAACGTCCTGACTTTC.

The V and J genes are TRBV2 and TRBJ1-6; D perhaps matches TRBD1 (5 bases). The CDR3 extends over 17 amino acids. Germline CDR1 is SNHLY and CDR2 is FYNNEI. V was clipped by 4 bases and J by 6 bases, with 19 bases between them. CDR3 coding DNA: TGTGCCAGCAGTGGGATCGGGCCTGGGGCAATTAATTCACCCCTCCACTTT. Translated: CASSGIGPGAINSPLHF.

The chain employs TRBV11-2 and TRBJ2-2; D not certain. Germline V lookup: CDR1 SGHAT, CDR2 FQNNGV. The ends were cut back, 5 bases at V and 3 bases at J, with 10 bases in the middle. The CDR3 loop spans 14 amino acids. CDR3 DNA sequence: TGTGCCAGCAGCCTAAGGTGGGACACCGGGGAGCTGTTTTTT. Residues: CASSLRWDTGELFF.

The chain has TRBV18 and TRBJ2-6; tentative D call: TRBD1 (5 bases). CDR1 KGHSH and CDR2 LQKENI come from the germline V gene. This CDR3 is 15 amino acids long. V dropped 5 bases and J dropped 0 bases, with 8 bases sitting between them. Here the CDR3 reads CASSGADSGANVLTF. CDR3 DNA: TGTGCCAGCTCAGGGGCGGACTCTGGGGCCAACGTCCTGACTTTC. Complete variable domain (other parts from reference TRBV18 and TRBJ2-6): NAGVMQNPRHLVRRRGQEARLRCSPMKGHSHVYWYRQLPEEGLKFMVYLQKENIIDESGMPKERFSAEFPKEGPSILRIQQVVRGDSAAYFCASSGADSGANVLTFGAGSRLTVL.

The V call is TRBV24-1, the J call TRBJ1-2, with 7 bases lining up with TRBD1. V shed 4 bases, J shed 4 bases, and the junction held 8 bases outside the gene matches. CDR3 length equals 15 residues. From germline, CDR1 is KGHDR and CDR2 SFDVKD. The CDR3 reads CATSDPGTDPYGYTF. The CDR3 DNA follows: TGTGCCACCAGTGACCCCGGGACAGACCCCTATGGCTACACCTTC.

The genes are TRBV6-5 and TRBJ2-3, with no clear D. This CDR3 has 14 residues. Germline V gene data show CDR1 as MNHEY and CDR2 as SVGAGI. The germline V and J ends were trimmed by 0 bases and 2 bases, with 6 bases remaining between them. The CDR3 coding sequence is TGTGCCAGCAGTTACTCATTACCCACAGATACGCAGTATTTT. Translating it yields CASSYSLPTDTQYF.

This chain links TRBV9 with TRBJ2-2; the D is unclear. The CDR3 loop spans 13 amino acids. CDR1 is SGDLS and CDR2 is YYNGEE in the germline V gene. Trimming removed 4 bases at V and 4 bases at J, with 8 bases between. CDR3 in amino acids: CASSLWVTGELFF. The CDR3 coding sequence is TGTGCCAGCAGCCTTTGGGTCACCGGGGAGCTGTTTTTT. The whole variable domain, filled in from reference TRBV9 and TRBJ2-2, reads DSGVTQTPKHLITATGQRVTLRCSPRSGDLSVYWYQQSLDQGLQFLIQYYNGEERAKGNILERFSAQQFPDLHSELNLSSLELGDSALYFCASSLWVTGELFFGEGSRLTVL.

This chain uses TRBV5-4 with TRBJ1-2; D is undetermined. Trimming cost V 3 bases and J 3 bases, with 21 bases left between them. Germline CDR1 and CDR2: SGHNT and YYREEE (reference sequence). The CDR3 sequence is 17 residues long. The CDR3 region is CASSSPAPSGVDYGYTF. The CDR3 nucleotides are TGTGCCAGCAGCTCGCCGGCGCCATCGGGTGTAGACTATGGCTACACCTTC.

The CDR3 here is CASSLEAPSYGYTF. For the CDR3, the DNA is TGTGCCAGCAGTCTGGAAGCACCGTCCTATGGCTACACCTTC. The chain employs TRBV28 and TRBJ1-2; D gene unclear. Germline V CDR1 and CDR2: MDHEN, SYDVKM. The V end was cut by 5 bases, the J end by 4 bases, with 14 bases between. This CDR3 region has 14 residues.

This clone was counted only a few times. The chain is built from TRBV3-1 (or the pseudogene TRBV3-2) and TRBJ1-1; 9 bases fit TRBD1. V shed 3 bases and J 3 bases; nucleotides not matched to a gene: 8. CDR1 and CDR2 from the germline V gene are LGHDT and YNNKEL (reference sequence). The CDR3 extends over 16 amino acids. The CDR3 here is CASSQAQTGGYTEAFF. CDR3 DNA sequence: TGTGCCAGCAGCCAGGCCCAGACAGGGGGTTACACTGAAGCTTTCTTT.

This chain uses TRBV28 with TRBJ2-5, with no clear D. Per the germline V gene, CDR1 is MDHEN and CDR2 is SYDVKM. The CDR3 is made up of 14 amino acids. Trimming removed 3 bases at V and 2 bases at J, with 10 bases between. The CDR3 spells CASSFTSTQETQYF. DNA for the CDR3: TGTGCCAGCAGTTTTACGTCAACGCAAGAGACCCAGTACTTC.

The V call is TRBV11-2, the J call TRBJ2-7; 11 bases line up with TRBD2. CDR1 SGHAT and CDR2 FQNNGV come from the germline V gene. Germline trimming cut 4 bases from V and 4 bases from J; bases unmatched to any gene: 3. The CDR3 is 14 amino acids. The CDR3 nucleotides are TGTGCCAGCAGCTCTAGCGGGGGGTTTTACGAGCAGTACTTC. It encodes CASSSSGGFYEQYF.

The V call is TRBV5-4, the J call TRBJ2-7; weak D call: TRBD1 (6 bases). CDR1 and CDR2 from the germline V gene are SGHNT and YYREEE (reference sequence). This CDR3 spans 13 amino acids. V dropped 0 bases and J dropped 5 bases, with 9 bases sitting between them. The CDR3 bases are TGTGCCAGCAGCTTGGCAGGGGCGGACGAGCAGTACTTC. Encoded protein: CASSLAGADEQYF.